These T cell receptor beta chains were read from a single sample in a study of spatial heterogeneity in lung cancer. TCRdb used MiXCR to reprocess the 5' RACE reads, holding one entry per CDR3 protein. This table holds thousands of distinct CDR3 sequences, approximately 15% found once. The sequenced sample was PBMCs, obtained at surgery. These receptors originate from a male donor with early-stage non-small cell lung cancer. The CDR3 runs from the conserved cysteine through the conserved F or W. A D gene is named only where the DNA matches it firmly. The size entry is marked missing in some rows and otherwise reads once, few, many or a size class.

NA	many	TRBV2	TRBJ2-3	17	TGTGCCAGCAGAGCCGCGGGTAGGGGATTCAACACAGATACGCAGTATTTT	CASRAAGRGFNTDTQYF
NA	many	TRBV5-1	TRBJ2-1	13	TGCGCCAGCAGCTTGCTTCTAGACAATGAGCAGTTCTTC	CASSLLLDNEQFF
NA	many	TRBV28	TRBJ2-2	15	TGTGCCAGCAGCTCGGACATACGGAACACCGGGGAGCTGTTTTTT	CASSSDIRNTGELFF
TRBD2	NA	TRBV3-1	TRBJ2-7	15	TGTGCCAGCAGCCAAGATCTGGTTAGCGGGGGCGAGCAGTACTTC	CASSQDLVSGGEQYF
TRBD2	many	TRBV27	TRBJ2-2	17	TGTGCCAGCAGCCTCGGACTAGCGGGGGGCAGCACCGGGGAGCTGTTTTTT	CASSLGLAGGSTGELFF
TRBD1	many	TRBV7-2	TRBJ2-7	16	TGTGCCAGCAGCCCGGACAGGGGGCGCTTCCCTTACGAGCAGTACTTC	CASSPDRGRFPYEQYF
NA	NA	TRBV28	TRBJ2-1	14	TGTGCCAGCAGTGCACTGAAAGTTTTATATGAGCAGTTCTTC	CASSALKVLYEQFF
TRBD1	many	TRBV7-9	TRBJ1-1	14	TGTGCCAGCAGCTTAATGGACAGGGCGGCTGAAGCTTTCTTT	CASSLMDRAAEAFF
TRBD2	many	TRBV15	TRBJ2-2	17	TGTGCCACCAGCAGAGATCGTAATAGCGGGTTCGCCGGGGAGCTGTTTTTT	CATSRDRNSGFAGELFF
NA	many	TRBV14	TRBJ2-7	15	TGTGCCAGCAGCAGCCTGGGTCAGCCATCCTACGAGCAGTACTTC	CASSSLGQPSYEQYF
NA	many	TRBV30	TRBJ1-5	14	TGTGCCTGGGCAATGGGGGATGGCAATCAGCCCCAGCATTTT	CAWAMGDGNQPQHF
NA	NA	TRBV12-3/TRBV12-4	TRBJ2-5	14	TGTGCCAGCAGTTTTGGCGGGAACCAAGAGACCCAGTACTTC	CASSFGGNQETQYF
NA	NA	TRBV3-1	TRBJ2-7	12	TGTGCCAGCAGCCAGGTCATGGACGAGCAGTACTTC	CASSQVMDEQYF
NA	few	TRBV2	TRBJ2-7	14	TGTGCCAGCAGTGAAGGTTTGTGGAGCTACGAGCAGTACTTC	CASSEGLWSYEQYF
NA	many	TRBV11-2	TRBJ1-1	15	TGTGCCAGCAGCCCCGGCGTGGGTTTGAACACTGAAGCTTTCTTT	CASSPGVGLNTEAFF
TRBD1	many	TRBV30	TRBJ2-1	12	TGTGCCTGGAGTGTACAGGGGGCGCAGCAGTTCTTC	CAWSVQGAQQFF
NA	many	TRBV6-1	TRBJ2-7	15	TGTGCCAGCAGTGAAGCGCCGTTACAGTCCTACGAGCAGTACTTC	CASSEAPLQSYEQYF
NA	few	TRBV29-1	TRBJ1-2	14	TGCAGCGTTGATGGGTTCGGGACGGAGTATGGCTACACCTTC	CSVDGFGTEYGYTF
TRBD1	many	TRBV11-3	TRBJ2-7	13	TGTGCCAGCAGCCCGGGACAGGGATACGAGCAGTACTTC	CASSPGQGYEQYF